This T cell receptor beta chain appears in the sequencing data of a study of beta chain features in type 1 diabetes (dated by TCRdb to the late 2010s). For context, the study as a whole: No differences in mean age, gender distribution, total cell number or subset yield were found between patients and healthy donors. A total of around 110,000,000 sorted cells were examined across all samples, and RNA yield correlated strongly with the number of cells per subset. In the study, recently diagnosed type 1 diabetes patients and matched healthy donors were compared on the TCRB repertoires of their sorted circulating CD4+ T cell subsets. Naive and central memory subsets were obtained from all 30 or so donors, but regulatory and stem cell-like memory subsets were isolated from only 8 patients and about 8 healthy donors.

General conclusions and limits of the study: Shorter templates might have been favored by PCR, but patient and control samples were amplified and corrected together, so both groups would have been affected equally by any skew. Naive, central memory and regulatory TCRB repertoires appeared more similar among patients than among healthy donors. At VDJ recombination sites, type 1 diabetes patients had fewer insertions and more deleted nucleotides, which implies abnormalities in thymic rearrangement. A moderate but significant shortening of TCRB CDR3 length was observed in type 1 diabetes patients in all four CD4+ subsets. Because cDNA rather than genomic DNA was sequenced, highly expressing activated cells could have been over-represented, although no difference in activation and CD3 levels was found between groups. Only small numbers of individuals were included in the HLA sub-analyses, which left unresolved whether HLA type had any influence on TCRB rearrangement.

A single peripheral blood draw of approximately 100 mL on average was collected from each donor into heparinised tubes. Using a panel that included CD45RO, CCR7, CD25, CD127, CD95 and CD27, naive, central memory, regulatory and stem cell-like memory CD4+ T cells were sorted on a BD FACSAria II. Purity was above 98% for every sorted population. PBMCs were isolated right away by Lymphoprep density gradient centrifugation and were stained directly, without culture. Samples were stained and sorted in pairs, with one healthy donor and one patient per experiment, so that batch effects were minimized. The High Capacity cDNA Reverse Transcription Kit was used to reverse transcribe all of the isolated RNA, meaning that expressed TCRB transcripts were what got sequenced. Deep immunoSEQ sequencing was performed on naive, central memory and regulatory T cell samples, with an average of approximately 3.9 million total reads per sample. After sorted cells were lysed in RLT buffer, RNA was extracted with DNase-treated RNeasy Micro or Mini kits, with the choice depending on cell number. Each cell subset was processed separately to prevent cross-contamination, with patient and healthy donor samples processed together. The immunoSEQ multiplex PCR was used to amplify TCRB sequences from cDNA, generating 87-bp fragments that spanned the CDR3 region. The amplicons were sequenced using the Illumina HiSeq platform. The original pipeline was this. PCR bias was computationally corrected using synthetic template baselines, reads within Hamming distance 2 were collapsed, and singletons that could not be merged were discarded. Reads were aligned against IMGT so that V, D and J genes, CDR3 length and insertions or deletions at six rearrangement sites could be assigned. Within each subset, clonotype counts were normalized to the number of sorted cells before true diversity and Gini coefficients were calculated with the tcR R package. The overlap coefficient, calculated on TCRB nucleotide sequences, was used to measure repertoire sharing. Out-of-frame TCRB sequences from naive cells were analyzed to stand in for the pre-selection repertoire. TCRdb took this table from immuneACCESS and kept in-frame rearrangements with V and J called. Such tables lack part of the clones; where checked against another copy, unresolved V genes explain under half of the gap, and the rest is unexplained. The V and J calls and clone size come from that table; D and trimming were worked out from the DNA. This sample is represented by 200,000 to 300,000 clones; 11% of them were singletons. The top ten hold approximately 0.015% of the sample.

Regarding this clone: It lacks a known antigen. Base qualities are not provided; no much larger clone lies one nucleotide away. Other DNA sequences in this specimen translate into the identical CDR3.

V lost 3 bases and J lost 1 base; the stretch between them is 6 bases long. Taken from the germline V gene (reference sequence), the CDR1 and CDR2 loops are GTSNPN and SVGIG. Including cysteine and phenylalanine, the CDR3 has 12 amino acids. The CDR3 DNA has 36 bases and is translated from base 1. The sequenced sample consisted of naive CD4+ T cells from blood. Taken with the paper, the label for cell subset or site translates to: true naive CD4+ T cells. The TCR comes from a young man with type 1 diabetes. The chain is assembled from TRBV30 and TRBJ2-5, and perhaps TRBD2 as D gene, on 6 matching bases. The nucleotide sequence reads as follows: TGTGCCTGGAGGCGGGGCCAAGAGACCCAGTACTTC. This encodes CAWRRGQETQYF.